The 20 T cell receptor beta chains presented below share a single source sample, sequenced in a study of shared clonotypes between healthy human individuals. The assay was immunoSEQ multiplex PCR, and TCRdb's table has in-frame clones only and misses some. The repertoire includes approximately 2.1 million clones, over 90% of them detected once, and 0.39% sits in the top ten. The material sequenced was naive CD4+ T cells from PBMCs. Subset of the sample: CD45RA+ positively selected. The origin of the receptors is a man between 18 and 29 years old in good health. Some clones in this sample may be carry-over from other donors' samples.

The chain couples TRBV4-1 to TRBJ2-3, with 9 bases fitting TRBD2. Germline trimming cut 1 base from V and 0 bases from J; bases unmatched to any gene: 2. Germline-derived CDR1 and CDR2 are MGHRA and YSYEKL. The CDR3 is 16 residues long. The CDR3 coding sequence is TGCGCCAGCAGCCAAGGACTAGCGGCTAGCACAGATACGCAGTATTTT. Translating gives CASSQGLAASTDTQYF.

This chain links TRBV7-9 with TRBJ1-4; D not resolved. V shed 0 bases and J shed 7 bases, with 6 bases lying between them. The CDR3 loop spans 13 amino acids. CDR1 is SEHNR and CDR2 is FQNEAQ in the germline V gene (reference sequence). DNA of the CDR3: TGTGCCAGCAGCTTAGCTCGTGTTGAAAAACTGTTTTTT. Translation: CASSLARVEKLFF.

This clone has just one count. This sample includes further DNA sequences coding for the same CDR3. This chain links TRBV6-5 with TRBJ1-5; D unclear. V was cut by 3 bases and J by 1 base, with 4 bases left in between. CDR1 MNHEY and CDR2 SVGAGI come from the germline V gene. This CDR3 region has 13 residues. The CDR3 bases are TGTGCCAGCAGTTATAGGAGCAATCAGCCCCAGCATTTT. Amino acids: CASSYRSNQPQHF.

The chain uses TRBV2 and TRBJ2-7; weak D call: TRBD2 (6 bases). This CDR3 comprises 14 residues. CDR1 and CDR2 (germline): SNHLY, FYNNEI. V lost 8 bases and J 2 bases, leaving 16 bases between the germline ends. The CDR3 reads CASSVVGGPYEQYF. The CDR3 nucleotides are TGTGCCAGCTCTGTAGTGGGGGGACCCTACGAGCAGTACTTC.

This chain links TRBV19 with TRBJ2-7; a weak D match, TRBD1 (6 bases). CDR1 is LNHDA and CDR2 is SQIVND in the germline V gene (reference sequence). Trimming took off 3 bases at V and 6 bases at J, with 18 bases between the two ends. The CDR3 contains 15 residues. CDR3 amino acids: CASSIFVAGVGEQYF. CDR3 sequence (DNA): TGTGCCAGTAGTATCTTTGTTGCAGGGGTGGGCGAGCAGTACTTC. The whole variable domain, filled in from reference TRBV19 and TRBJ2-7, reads DGGITQSPKYLFRKEGQNVTLSCEQNLNHDAMYWYRQDPGQGLRLIYYSQIVNDFQKGDIAEGYSVSREKKESFPLTVTSAQKNPTAFYLCASSIFVAGVGEQYFGPGTRLTVT.

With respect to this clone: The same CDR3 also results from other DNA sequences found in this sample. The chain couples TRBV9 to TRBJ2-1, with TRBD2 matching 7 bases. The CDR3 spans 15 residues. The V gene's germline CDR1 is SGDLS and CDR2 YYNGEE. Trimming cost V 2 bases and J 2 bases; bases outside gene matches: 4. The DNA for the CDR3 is TGTGCCAGCAGCGTTGGCGGGAGTACCTACAATGAGCAGTTCTTC. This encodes CASSVGGSTYNEQFF.

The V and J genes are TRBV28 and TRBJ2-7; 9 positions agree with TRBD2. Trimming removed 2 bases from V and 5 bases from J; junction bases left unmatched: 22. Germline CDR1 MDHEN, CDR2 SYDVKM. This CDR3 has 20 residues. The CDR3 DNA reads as TGTGCCAGCAGTTTACGGGGGATTCTGGTAGCGGGAGACTTTTTCGACGAGCAGTACTTC. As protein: CASSLRGILVAGDFFDEQYF.

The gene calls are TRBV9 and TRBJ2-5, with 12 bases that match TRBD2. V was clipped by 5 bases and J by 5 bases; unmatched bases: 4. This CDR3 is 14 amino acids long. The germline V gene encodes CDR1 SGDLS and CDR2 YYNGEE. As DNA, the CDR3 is TGTGCCAGCAGTCTCGGGACTAGCGGGGAGACCCAGTACTTC. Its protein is CASSLGTSGETQYF.

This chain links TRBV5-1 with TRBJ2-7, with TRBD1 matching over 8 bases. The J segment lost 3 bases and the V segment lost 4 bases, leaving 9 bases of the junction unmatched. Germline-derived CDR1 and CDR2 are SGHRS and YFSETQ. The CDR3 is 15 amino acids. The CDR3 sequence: CASSPGAGGFYEQYF. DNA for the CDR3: TGCGCCAGCAGCCCGGGGGCAGGGGGCTTCTACGAGCAGTACTTC.

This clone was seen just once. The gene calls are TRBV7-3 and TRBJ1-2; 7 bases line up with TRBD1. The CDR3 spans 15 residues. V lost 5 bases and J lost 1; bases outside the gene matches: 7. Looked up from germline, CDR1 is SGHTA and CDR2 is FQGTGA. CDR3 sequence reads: CASSPTRDSNYGYTF. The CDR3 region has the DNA TGTGCCAGCAGCCCCACCAGGGACAGTAACTATGGCTACACCTTC.

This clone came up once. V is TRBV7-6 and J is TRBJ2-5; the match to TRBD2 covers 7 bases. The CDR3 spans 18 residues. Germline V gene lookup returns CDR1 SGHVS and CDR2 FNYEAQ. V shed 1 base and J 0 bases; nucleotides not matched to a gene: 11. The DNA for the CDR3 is TGTGCCAGCAGCTTAGGGGTTCGGGCTAGCGGATACCAAGAGACCCAGTACTTC. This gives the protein CASSLGVRASGYQETQYF.

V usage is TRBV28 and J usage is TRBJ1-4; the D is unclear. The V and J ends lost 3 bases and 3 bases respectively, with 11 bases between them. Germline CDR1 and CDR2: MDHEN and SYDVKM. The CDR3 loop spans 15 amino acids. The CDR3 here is CASSLAGAANEKLFF. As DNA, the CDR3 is TGTGCCAGCAGTTTGGCGGGCGCCGCTAATGAAAAACTGTTTTTT.

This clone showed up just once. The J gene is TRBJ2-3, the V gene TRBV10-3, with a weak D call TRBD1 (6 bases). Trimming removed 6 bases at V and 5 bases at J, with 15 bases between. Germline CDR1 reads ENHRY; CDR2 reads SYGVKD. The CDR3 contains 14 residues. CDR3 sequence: CAIRADSQGDTQYF. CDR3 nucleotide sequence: TGTGCCATCAGGGCGGACAGCCAAGGAGATACGCAGTATTTT.

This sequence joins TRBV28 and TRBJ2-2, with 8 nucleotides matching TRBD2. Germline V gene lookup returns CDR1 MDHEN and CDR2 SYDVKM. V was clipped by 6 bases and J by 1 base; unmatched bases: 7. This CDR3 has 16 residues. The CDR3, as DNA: TGTGCCAGCAGCCGGGCCGGGACTAGGAACACCGGGGAGCTGTTTTTT. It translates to CASSRAGTRNTGELFF.

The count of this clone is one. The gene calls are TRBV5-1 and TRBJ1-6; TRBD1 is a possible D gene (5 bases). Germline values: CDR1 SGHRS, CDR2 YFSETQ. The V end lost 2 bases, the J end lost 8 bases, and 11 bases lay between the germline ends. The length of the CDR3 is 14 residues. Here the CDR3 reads CASSLARADSPLHF. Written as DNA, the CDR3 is TGCGCCAGCAGCTTAGCCAGGGCTGATTCACCCCTCCACTTT.

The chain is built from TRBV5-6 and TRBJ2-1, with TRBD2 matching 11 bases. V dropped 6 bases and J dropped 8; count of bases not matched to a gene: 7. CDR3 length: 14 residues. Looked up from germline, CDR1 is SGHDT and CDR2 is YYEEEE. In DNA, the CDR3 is TGTGCCAGCATCGTTACTAGCGGGAGCCATGAGCAGTTCTTC. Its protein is CASIVTSGSHEQFF.

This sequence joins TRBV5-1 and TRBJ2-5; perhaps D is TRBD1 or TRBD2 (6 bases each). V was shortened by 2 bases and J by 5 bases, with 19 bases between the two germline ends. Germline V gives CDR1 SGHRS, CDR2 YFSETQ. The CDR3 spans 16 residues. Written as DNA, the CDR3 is TGCGCCAGCAGCTTCCCCGGAGGGGGGAGCGGGGAGACCCAGTACTTC. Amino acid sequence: CASSFPGGGSGETQYF.

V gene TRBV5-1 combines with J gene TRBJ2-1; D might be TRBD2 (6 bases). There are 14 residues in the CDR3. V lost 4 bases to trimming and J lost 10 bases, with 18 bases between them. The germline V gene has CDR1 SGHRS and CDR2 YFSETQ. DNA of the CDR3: TGCGCCAGCAGCCCGGACTATTGGGGGAACGAGCAGTTCTTC. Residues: CASSPDYWGNEQFF. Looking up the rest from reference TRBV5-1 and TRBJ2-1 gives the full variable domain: KAGVTQTPRYLIKTRGQQVTLSCSPISGHRSVSWYQQTPGQGLQFLFEYFSETQRNKGNFPGRFSGRQFSNSRSEMNVSTLELGDSALYLCASSPDYWGNEQFFGPGTRLTVL.

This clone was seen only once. The CDR3 protein is CASRRDREEKLFF. In nucleotides, the CDR3 is TGCGCCAGCCGTCGGGACAGGGAGGAAAAACTGTTTTTT. This chain links TRBV5-1 with TRBJ1-4, with 9 bases matching TRBD1. Germline V CDR1 and CDR2: SGHRS, YFSETQ. The length of the CDR3 is 13 residues. With V trimmed by 7 bases and J by 8 bases, 6 bases remained unmatched.

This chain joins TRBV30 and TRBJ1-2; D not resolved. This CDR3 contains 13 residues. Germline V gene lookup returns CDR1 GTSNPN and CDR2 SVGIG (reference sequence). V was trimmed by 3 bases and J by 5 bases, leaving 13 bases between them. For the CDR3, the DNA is TGTGCCTGGAGAGAGGCGGCCTCTTATGGCTACACCTTC. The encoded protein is CAWREAASYGYTF.